These 21 T cell receptor beta chains were all obtained from the same sample, sequenced in a study of technical replicates of blood from a few donors. TCRdb's table, derived via immunoSEQ multiplex PCR, lists solely in-frame clones and lacks some. Of approximately 82,000 clones listed, more than 85% are singletons. Sample: T cells isolated from PBMCs. All receptors come from a human donor in good health. Some clones in this sample may be carry-over from other donors' samples.

The rearrangement joins TRBV5-1 to TRBJ1-5; 7 nucleotides match TRBD1. The V gene end was trimmed by 2 bases and the J gene end by 2 bases; junction bases not matched to a gene: 4. The germline gives CDR1 SGHRS, CDR2 YFSETQ. The CDR3 has 15 residues. The CDR3 bases are TGCGCCAGCAGCTTAGACAGGGAGGGCAATCAGCCCCAGCATTTT. It codes for CASSLDREGNQPQHF.

CDR3 protein: CATQTGGQETQYF. The CDR3 nucleotides read TGTGCCACACAGACAGGGGGGCAAGAGACCCAGTACTTC. V gene TRBV10-3 combines with J gene TRBJ2-5; 9 nucleotides match TRBD1. Germline V gives CDR1 ENHRY, CDR2 SYGVKD. The CDR3 runs to 13 residues. V shed 10 bases and J 2 bases; nucleotides not matched to a gene: 5.

CDR3: CAWSGGYNEQFF. The DNA of the CDR3 is TGTGCCTGGAGTGGCGGGTACAATGAGCAGTTCTTC. V and J are TRBV30 and TRBJ2-1; the D gene is possibly TRBD2 (5 bases). The germline CDR1 and CDR2 sequences are GTSNPN and SVGIG (reference sequence). V was cut by 1 base and J by 4 bases, with 5 bases left in between. There are 12 residues in the CDR3. Based on the CDR3 plus reference TRBV30 and TRBJ2-1, the full variable domain is SQTIHQWPATLVQPVGSPLSLECTVEGTSNPNLYWYRQAAGRGLQLLFYSVGIGQISSEVPQNLSASRPQDRQFILSSKKLLLSDSGFYLCAWSGGYNEQFFGPGTRLTVL.

V usage is TRBV7-3 and J usage is TRBJ1-2, with 8 bases lining up with TRBD1. Germline CDR1 and CDR2: SGHTA and FQGTGA. With V trimmed by 2 bases and J by 6 bases, 11 bases remained unmatched. This CDR3 region has 16 residues. The CDR3 loop reads CASSLSAGTGFNGYTF. CDR3 DNA: TGTGCCAGCAGCTTATCGGCCGGGACAGGATTTAATGGCTACACCTTC.

The rearrangement links TRBV29-1 to TRBJ2-5, with TRBD2 matching 9 bases. The CDR3 covers 13 residues. V trimming: 4 bases; J trimming: 2 bases; junction bases outside the gene matches: 2. From germline, CDR1 is SQVTM and CDR2 ANQGSEA. Written as DNA, the CDR3 is TGCAGCGTTGGAGCGGGAGGACAAGAGACCCAGTACTTC. This sequence encodes CSVGAGGQETQYF. Full variable domain (outside the CDR3, taken from reference TRBV29-1 and TRBJ2-5): SAVISQKPSRDICQRGTSLTIQCQVDSQVTMMFWYRQQPGQSLTLIATANQGSEATYESGFVIDKFPISRPNLTFSTLTVSNMSPEDSSIYLCSVGAGGQETQYFGPGTRLLVL.

The chain is built from TRBV7-8 and TRBJ1-5, with 9 bases aligning to TRBD1. The CDR3 has 17 residues. V trimming: 5 bases; J trimming: 3 bases; junction bases outside the gene matches: 11. From germline, CDR1 is SGHVS and CDR2 FQNEAQ. The CDR3, as DNA: TGTGCCAGCAGCACTCGGGACAGGGTGTTACTCAATCAGCCCCAGCATTTT. It translates to CASSTRDRVLLNQPQHF.

This clone has a single count. The CDR3 sequence: CASSLSGGYEQYF. CDR3 coding DNA: TGTGCCAGCAGCTTATCCGGGGGATACGAGCAGTACTTC. This sequence joins TRBV13 and TRBJ2-7; D might be TRBD2 (6 bases). Trimming pared 2 bases from V and 4 bases from J, leaving 9 bases between. Per germline, CDR1 PRHDT and CDR2 FYEKMQ (reference sequence). This CDR3 region has 13 residues.

The V gene is TRBV4-2, the J gene TRBJ2-3, with D unresolved. The CDR3 has 17 amino acids. Trimming stripped 0 bases from V and 0 bases from J, with 13 bases between. Per the germline V gene, CDR1 is LGHNA and CDR2 is YNFKEQ. This CDR3 is CASSQEAVGGSTDTQYF. The CDR3 DNA reads as TGTGCCAGCAGCCAAGAGGCGGTCGGCGGTAGCACAGATACGCAGTATTTT.

This chain's CDR3 is CASSAQTATNEKLFF. The CDR3 DNA reads as TGTGCCAGCAGCGCCCAGACAGCAACTAATGAAAAACTGTTTTTT. The chain links TRBV9 to TRBJ1-4, with D possibly matching TRBD1 (5 bases). Trimming took off 3 bases at V and 0 bases at J, with 9 bases between the two ends. CDR3 size: 15 residues. Germline CDR1 is SGDLS and CDR2 is YYNGEE.

The chain links TRBV5-1 to TRBJ2-3, with 8 bases fitting TRBD2. The CDR3 extends over 17 amino acids. V lost 0 bases, J lost 7 bases, and 13 bases stayed unmatched. Germline CDR1 reads SGHRS; CDR2 reads YFSETQ. CDR3 residues: CASSLGGLDATINTQYF. CDR3 DNA: TGCGCCAGCAGCTTGGGGGGACTAGACGCGACTATAAATACGCAGTATTTT.

The chain carries TRBV5-8 and TRBJ2-6; possible D gene TRBD1, 6 bases. The CDR3 spans 17 residues. Germline CDR1 SGHTS, CDR2 YDEGEE. Trimming took 1 base from V and 0 from J, leaving 11 bases between them. The CDR3 sequence: CASSLRQVSSGANVLTF. The CDR3 coding sequence is TGTGCCAGCAGCTTGAGACAGGTTTCCTCTGGGGCCAACGTCCTGACTTTC.

The rearrangement uses TRBV7-9 and TRBJ1-4; no definite D call. V was pared by 1 base and J by 4 bases, with 7 bases between. The CDR3 contains 14 residues. The V gene's germline CDR1 is SEHNR and CDR2 FQNEAQ (reference sequence). In DNA, the CDR3 is TGTGCCAGCAGCTTAGGCAGTAATAATGAAAAACTGTTTTTT. Amino acid sequence: CASSLGSNNEKLFF.

The chain links TRBV7-3 to TRBJ2-5; no clear D. The V gene lost 0 bases and the J gene lost 5 bases, with 7 bases spanning the gap. This CDR3 has 13 amino acids. Looked up from germline, CDR1 is SGHTA and CDR2 is FQGTGA. The CDR3 sequence: CASSLTGLETQYF. As DNA, the CDR3 is TGTGCCAGCAGCTTAACGGGCTTGGAGACCCAGTACTTC.

This chain links TRBV18 with TRBJ1-5, with TRBD1 identical over 7 bases. There are 17 residues in the CDR3. Germline V gives CDR1 KGHSH, CDR2 LQKENI. The ends lost 4 bases at V and 0 bases at J; junction bases unmatched: 9. The CDR3 nucleotides read TGTGCCAGCTCACGCTCAGGGGGAGCCTATAGCAATCAGCCCCAGCATTTT. This gives the protein CASSRSGGAYSNQPQHF.

The V and J genes are TRBV12-5 and TRBJ2-1, with TRBD2 matching 8 bases. The V segment lost 3 bases and the J segment 4 bases; nucleotides outside the gene matches: 5. Germline V gene data show CDR1 as LGHNT and CDR2 as FRNRAP. The CDR3 totals 15 residues. The CDR3 nucleotides read TGTGCTAGTGGTTTAAATAGCGGGATTTACAATGAGCAGTTCTTC. It encodes CASGLNSGIYNEQFF.

The gene calls are TRBV5-1 and TRBJ1-1; TRBD1 agrees at 7 bases. Trimming took 2 bases from V and 0 from J; bases not matched to a gene: 1. Germline V gives CDR1 SGHRS, CDR2 YFSETQ. The CDR3 sequence is 14 residues long. The CDR3 nucleotides read TGCGCCAGCAGCTTTGGACAGGTGAACACTGAAGCTTTCTTT. This translates into CASSFGQVNTEAFF.

J is TRBJ1-1 and V is TRBV6-5; D gene uncertain. CDR3 length: 15 amino acids. In germline, CDR1 is MNHEY, CDR2 SVGAGI. Trimming removed 0 bases at V and 0 bases at J, with 8 bases between. In DNA form, the CDR3 reads TGTGCCAGCAGTTACTCGAGCAGGCTGAACACTGAAGCTTTCTTT. Protein sequence: CASSYSSRLNTEAFF.

This chain links TRBV2 with TRBJ2-7, with 8 bases fitting TRBD2. The CDR3 totals 15 residues. The J segment lost 3 bases and the V segment lost 6 bases, leaving 10 bases of the junction unmatched. Germline CDR1 reads SNHLY; CDR2 reads FYNNEI. The CDR3 protein is CASRPRGGTRYEQYF. DNA of the CDR3: TGTGCCAGCAGACCCCGGGGGGGGACGCGCTACGAGCAGTACTTC.

The V gene is TRBV7-2, the J gene TRBJ2-7, with D possibly being TRBD2 (5 bases). V was clipped by 4 bases and J by 0 bases, with 13 bases between them. CDR1 and CDR2 from the germline V gene are SGHTA and FQGNSA. The CDR3 runs to 15 residues. CDR3 sequence reads: CASSYDYSSSYEQYF. The CDR3 DNA sequence: TGTGCCAGCAGCTACGACTATTCCAGCTCCTACGAGCAGTACTTC.

This chain joins TRBV11-2 and TRBJ2-1; 11 bases are shared with TRBD2. Germline V gene lookup returns CDR1 SGHAT and CDR2 FQNNGV. The CDR3 has 16 residues. After removal of 0 bases from V and 12 bases from J, the junction contained 10 bases not matched to a gene. CDR3 sequence: CASSLERLAGTLTQFF. CDR3 sequence (DNA): TGTGCCAGCAGCTTAGAACGACTAGCGGGAACATTGACGCAGTTCTTC.

The rearrangement links TRBV14 to TRBJ1-2; 7 bases align to TRBD1. Per germline, CDR1 SGHDN and CDR2 FVKESK. The CDR3 sequence is 14 residues long. V was clipped by 5 bases and J by 6 bases; unmatched bases: 9. CDR3 sequence: CASSDDRVYDGYTF. Here the CDR3 DNA reads TGTGCCAGCAGCGACGACAGGGTTTATGATGGCTACACCTTC.